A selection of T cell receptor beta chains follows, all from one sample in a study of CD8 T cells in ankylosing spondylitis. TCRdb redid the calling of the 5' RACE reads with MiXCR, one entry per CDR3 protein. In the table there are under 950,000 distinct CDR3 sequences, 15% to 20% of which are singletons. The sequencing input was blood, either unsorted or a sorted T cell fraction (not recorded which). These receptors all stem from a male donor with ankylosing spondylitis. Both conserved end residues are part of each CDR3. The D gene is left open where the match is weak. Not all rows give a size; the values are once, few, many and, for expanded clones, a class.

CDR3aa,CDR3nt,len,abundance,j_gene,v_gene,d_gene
CSAIGRGTEGGTDTQYF,TGCAGTGCTATAGGCCGGGGGACAGAGGGTGGCACAGATACGCAGTATTTT,17,NA,TRBJ2-3,TRBV20-1,NA
CASSQDLLAGEGDTQYF,TGCGCCAGCAGCCAAGATTTACTAGCGGGAGAGGGAGATACGCAGTATTTT,17,few,TRBJ2-3,TRBV4-3,TRBD2
CATRDRVDEQFF,TGTGCCACTCGGGACAGGGTGGATGAGCAGTTCTTC,12,NA,TRBJ2-1,TRBV2,TRBD1
CASSLDLSTYEQYF,TGTGCCAGCAGCTTAGATTTATCCACCTACGAGCAGTACTTC,14,NA,TRBJ2-7,TRBV11-2,NA
CASTPPEGTGELFF,TGTGCCAGCACCCCGCCTGAGGGCACCGGGGAGCTGTTTTTT,14,many,TRBJ2-2,TRBV12-3/TRBV12-4,NA
CASSPSLAGPRDGYTF,TGTGCCAGCAGTCCGTCCCTAGCAGGTCCCAGGGATGGCTACACCTTC,16,NA,TRBJ1-2,TRBV12-3/TRBV12-4,NA
CASSLAGHPYEQYF,TGTGCCAGCAGCTTGGCGGGACACCCCTACGAGCAGTACTTC,14,once,TRBJ2-7,TRBV5-5,NA
CASSSLFTQGGRVKNIQYF,TGTGCCAGCAGCTCACTATTCACACAGGGGGGAAGGGTCAAAAACATTCAGTACTTC,19,NA,TRBJ2-4,TRBV7-8,TRBD1
CAISPREEGKNIQYF,TGTGCCATCAGTCCCAGGGAGGAGGGCAAAAACATTCAGTACTTC,15,NA,TRBJ2-4,TRBV10-3,NA
CASSSAENYGYTF,TGTGCCAGCAGTTCAGCAGAAAACTATGGCTACACCTTC,13,few,TRBJ1-2,TRBV6-5,NA